The 17 T cell receptor beta chains listed next were all sequenced from one sample in a study of cytomegalovirus exposure and HLA in healthy donors. PCR was performed using 60 Vbeta and 13 Jbeta primers. The repertoire was sequenced with immunoSEQ multiplex PCR; TCRdb's copy has only in-frame clones and lacks some. The top ten clones hold about 5.2% of a sample with roughly 100,000 clones, 70% to 80% of them seen once. The sequenced sample was PBMCs. Source of these receptors: a female donor in good health and CMV-seropositive.

The rearrangement links TRBV6-6 to TRBJ1-2, with 7 bases lining up with TRBD1. The CDR3 runs to 14 residues. Germline V gene lookup returns CDR1 MNHNY and CDR2 SVGAGI (reference sequence). V gave up 0 bases and J gave up 4 bases; unmatched junction bases: 2. The CDR3 loop reads CASSYSGQSYGYTF. The CDR3 DNA reads TGTGCCAGCAGTTACTCGGGACAGTCCTATGGCTACACCTTC.

This rearrangement joins TRBV18 to TRBJ2-7, with TRBD1 matching over 8 bases. Trimming removed 4 bases from V and 0 bases from J; junction bases left unmatched: 2. Per germline, CDR1 KGHSH and CDR2 LQKENI. This CDR3 is built from 14 residues. As DNA, the CDR3 is TGTGCCAGCTCACGGGACAGGAGCTCCTACGAGCAGTACTTC. Translated, it gives CASSRDRSSYEQYF.

A few counts support this clone. This sequence joins TRBV6-1 and TRBJ2-1; D might be TRBD2 (6 bases). The germline gives CDR1 MNHNS, CDR2 SASEGT. This CDR3 is 16 amino acids long. The V and J ends lost 1 base and 0 bases respectively, with 10 bases between them. CDR3 protein: CASSEVIGSSYNEQFF. The CDR3 region has the DNA TGTGCCAGCAGTGAAGTGATCGGGAGCTCCTACAATGAGCAGTTCTTC.

The chain recombines TRBV6-1 with TRBJ2-7; D gene uncertain. The germline V and J ends were trimmed by 4 bases and 3 bases, with 13 bases remaining between them. There are 14 residues in the CDR3. Germline CDR1 is MNHNS and CDR2 is SASEGT. CDR3 residues: CASSGGLVGYEQYF. CDR3 sequence (DNA): TGTGCCAGCAGTGGCGGTCTAGTGGGCTACGAGCAGTACTTC.

The chain carries TRBV28 and TRBJ2-1; 8 positions match TRBD2. Unmatched junction bases numbered 10, after V lost 6 bases and J lost 6 bases. The length of the CDR3 is 15 residues. Germline-derived CDR1 and CDR2 are MDHEN and SYDVKM. CDR3 nucleotide sequence: TGTGCCAGCAGGATAGCGGGACCTTCAAGCAATGAGCAGTTCTTC. This translates into CASRIAGPSSNEQFF.

The chain uses TRBV7-9 and TRBJ1-1, with a weak D call TRBD1 (5 bases). Trimming took 5 bases from V and 4 from J, leaving 17 bases between them. The V gene's germline CDR1 is SEHNR and CDR2 FQNEAQ (reference sequence). This CDR3 region has 15 residues. The CDR3 protein is CASSLTGGRGTEAFF. Here the CDR3 DNA reads TGTGCCAGCAGCCTCACGGGGGGAAGGGGCACTGAAGCTTTCTTT.

This clone is judged medium-sized. The chain links TRBV5-5 to TRBJ1-2; no reliable D call. Germline CDR1 and CDR2: SGHKS and YYEKEE (reference sequence). Trimming took off 4 bases at V and 2 bases at J, with 15 bases between the two ends. This CDR3 contains 15 residues. As DNA, the CDR3 is TGTGCCAGCAGCCCTACCCGACACTTAAACTATGGCTACACCTTC. Amino acids: CASSPTRHLNYGYTF.

V is TRBV9 and J is TRBJ2-1; unclear D gene. The CDR3 loop spans 13 amino acids. The germline gives CDR1 SGDLS, CDR2 YYNGEE. Trimming removed 0 bases at V and 4 bases at J, with 5 bases between. The CDR3 sequence: CASSVEEYNEQFF. CDR3 nucleotide sequence: TGTGCCAGCAGCGTAGAAGAGTACAATGAGCAGTTCTTC. Filled out from reference TRBV9 and TRBJ2-1, the complete variable domain reads DSGVTQTPKHLITATGQRVTLRCSPRSGDLSVYWYQQSLDQGLQFLIQYYNGEERAKGNILERFSAQQFPDLHSELNLSSLELGDSALYFCASSVEEYNEQFFGPGTRLTVL.

This sequence joins TRBV14 and TRBJ2-7, with no clear D. Germline lookup yields CDR1 SGHDN and CDR2 FVKESK. Trimming took off 4 bases at V and 6 bases at J, with 16 bases between the two ends. The CDR3 totals 14 residues. For the CDR3, the DNA is TGTGCCAGCAGCCGCATCGCACCCGCGAGCGAGCAGTACTTC. Protein: CASSRIAPASEQYF. The full variable domain, rest sourced from reference TRBV14 and TRBJ2-7, is EAGVTQFPSHSVIEKGQTVTLRCDPISGHDNLYWYRRVMGKEIKFLLHFVKESKQDESGMPNNRFLAERTGGTYSTLKVQPAELEDSGVYFCASSRIAPASEQYFGPGTRLTVT.

This chain connects TRBV5-1 to TRBJ1-4; 7 bases map to TRBD1. Germline CDR1 SGHRS, CDR2 YFSETQ. The ends lost 4 bases at V and 4 bases at J; junction bases unmatched: 4. The CDR3 totals 14 residues. The CDR3 is CASSQGQHNEKLFF. CDR3 coding DNA: TGCGCCAGCAGCCAGGGACAGCATAATGAAAAACTGTTTTTT.

The genes are TRBV7-8 and TRBJ2-7, with D possibly being TRBD2 (6 bases). This CDR3 region has 16 residues. V lost 1 base and J 0 bases, leaving 13 bases between the germline ends. CDR1 is SGHVS, CDR2 FQNEAQ, per germline. The CDR3 sequence: CASSLVGGRASYEQYF. The CDR3 DNA reads as TGTGCCAGCAGCTTAGTGGGGGGTAGAGCCTCCTACGAGCAGTACTTC.

V is TRBV7-9 and J is TRBJ1-2; weak D call: TRBD1 (5 bases). Trimming pared 4 bases from V and 3 bases from J, leaving 9 bases between. The CDR3 contains 13 residues. Germline loops: CDR1 SEHNR, CDR2 FQNEAQ (reference sequence). DNA for the CDR3: TGTGCCAGCAGCTACGGGGGAGACTATGGCTACACCTTC. Amino acid sequence: CASSYGGDYGYTF. Full variable domain (missing parts from reference TRBV7-9 and TRBJ1-2): DTGVSQNPRHKITKRGQNVTFRCDPISEHNRLYWYRQTLGQGPEFLTYFQNEAQLEKSRLLSDRFSAERPKGSFSTLEIQRTEQGDSAMYLCASSYGGDYGYTFGSGTRLTVV.

To note about this clone: The sample carries other DNA sequences with the same CDR3. The genes are TRBV6-1 and TRBJ2-3; D may be TRBD1 (6 bases). The CDR3 is 15 residues long. V was cut by 0 bases and J by 2 bases, with 9 bases left in between. From germline, CDR1 is MNHNS and CDR2 SASEGT. The CDR3 sequence: CASSEAVGATDTQYF. The CDR3 DNA reads TGTGCCAGCAGTGAAGCGGTGGGGGCCACAGATACGCAGTATTTT.

The chain joins TRBV7-9 to TRBJ1-4; 8 positions agree with TRBD1. Germline values: CDR1 SEHNR, CDR2 FQNEAQ (reference sequence). Unmatched junction bases numbered 3, after V lost 6 bases and J lost 6 bases. The CDR3 is made up of 13 amino acids. CDR3 bases: TGTGCCAGCAGGCGGACAGGGTATGAAAAACTGTTTTTT. Translation gives CASRRTGYEKLFF. Combining the CDR3 with reference TRBV7-9 and TRBJ1-4 gives the whole variable domain DTGVSQNPRHKITKRGQNVTFRCDPISEHNRLYWYRQTLGQGPEFLTYFQNEAQLEKSRLLSDRFSAERPKGSFSTLEIQRTEQGDSAMYLCASRRTGYEKLFFGSGTQLSVL.

Only a few counts were recorded for this clone. This chain links TRBV7-2 with TRBJ2-1, with 7 bases matching TRBD2. The J segment lost 10 bases and the V segment lost 0 bases, leaving 9 bases of the junction unmatched. Germline CDR1 SGHTA, CDR2 FQGNSA. The CDR3 is 15 amino acids. Here the CDR3 reads CASSLAGGSVGEQFF. The CDR3 bases are TGTGCCAGCAGCTTAGCGGGGGGGAGCGTCGGGGAGCAGTTCTTC.

This chain joins TRBV7-9 and TRBJ2-5, with 7 positions matching TRBD2. Germline-derived CDR1 and CDR2 are SEHNR and FQNEAQ (reference sequence). V shed 6 bases, J shed 0 bases, and the junction held 4 bases outside the gene matches. The CDR3 spans 14 residues. CDR3 sequence reads: CASSLGLDQETQYF. CDR3 in DNA: TGTGCCAGCAGTCTTGGACTAGACCAAGAGACCCAGTACTTC. Supplemented by reference TRBV7-9 and TRBJ2-5, the full variable domain reads DTGVSQNPRHKITKRGQNVTFRCDPISEHNRLYWYRQTLGQGPEFLTYFQNEAQLEKSRLLSDRFSAERPKGSFSTLEIQRTEQGDSAMYLCASSLGLDQETQYFGPGTRLLVL.

This clone showed up just a few times. J is TRBJ2-1 and V is TRBV4-2, with a weak D call TRBD1 (5 bases). Germline V lookup: CDR1 LGHNA, CDR2 YNFKEQ. The CDR3 spans 14 residues. V shed 1 base and J shed 7 bases, with 11 bases lying between them. CDR3 sequence reads: CASSQGTPENEQFF. The CDR3 DNA is TGTGCCAGCAGCCAAGGGACACCGGAAAATGAGCAGTTCTTC.